This T cell receptor beta chain was captured in a study of T-cell memory formation after mild COVID-19. The germline V and J ends were trimmed by 3 bases and 3 bases, with 13 bases remaining between them. The germline gives CDR1 SGHRS, CDR2 YFSETQ. The CDR3 consists of 14 residues. Sample barcodes and UMIs were carried by the TCR alpha and TCR beta cDNA libraries that 5'RACE generated with constant-segment primers. TCRdb passed the 5' RACE reads through MiXCR, listing each CDR3 protein once. This table holds 120,000 to 150,000 distinct CDR3 sequences, approximately 21% found once. V gene TRBV5-1 combines with J gene TRBJ2-7; no clear D. The sequence was obtained from an adult woman who had mild COVID-19 (a few samples of this study predate the infection). Cell type and time point are not known. Sequenced sample: PBMCs or a T cell subset sorted from them (not recorded which). This CDR3 reads CASSSGSPNYEQYF. The DNA of the CDR3 is TGCGCCAGCAGCTCCGGTTCACCCAACTACGAGCAGTACTTC.